This TCR beta chain was retrieved from a study of breast tumors, draining lymph nodes, adjacent tissues. Each CDR3 protein gets one entry after TCRdb re-called the multiplex PCR reads with MiXCR. The profile shows some 130,000 distinct CDR3 sequences, just under 20% of them singletons. Samples came from axillary lymph nodes draining the breast cancer. This clonotype came up many times. Its antigen is currently unknown. Findings and caveats of the study: The data were judged consistent with most tumor T cells coming from lymph node and expanding in tumor. Compared with lymph nodes, tumors were less diverse; compared with nontumor tissue, more. Compared with basal-like, luminal-like tumors shared significantly more repertoire with nontumor tissue.

Per the germline V gene, CDR1 is SGHDN and CDR2 is FVKESK. The CDR3 contains 15 residues. V gave up 3 bases and J gave up 7 bases; unmatched junction bases: 8. The specimen sequenced was axillary lymph node tissue. This TCR came from a female donor with breast cancer. Some clones in this sample may be carry-over from other donors' samples. The V call is TRBV14, the J call TRBJ2-3; 9 nucleotides match TRBD1. Written as DNA, the CDR3 is TGTGCCAGCAGCCAGGACAGGGGACCTACTAATACGCAGTATTTT. Protein: CASSQDRGPTNTQYF.